This T cell receptor (beta chain) was retrieved from a study of blood T cell repertoires in COVID-19. Whole-study context: The United States, Italy and Spain provided the acute and convalescent COVID-19 samples. Sample material is recorded as cDNA or gDNA derived from T cells, B-cell-depleted T cells, or PBMCs.

This clone was observed once. While infection was still active, Seattle patients were enrolled and then followed longitudinally. Generated by immunoSEQ multiplex PCR, the TCRdb table keeps only in-frame clones and is missing some. The sample has about 140,000 clones, around 84% seen once; the top ten hold less than 9%. The source material was peripheral blood. The sequence was obtained from a man aged 30-40 years with COVID-19, enrolled during active disease.

The CDR3 DNA sequence: TGTGCCACCGCGGAGGGGGAGACCCAGTACTTC. Encoded protein: CATAEGETQYF. J is TRBJ2-5 and V is TRBV11-2, with D possibly being TRBD2 (6 bases). The CDR3 spans 11 residues. Germline CDR1 and CDR2: SGHAT and FQNNGV. Trimming left V 10 bases short and J 5 bases short, with 11 bases between.